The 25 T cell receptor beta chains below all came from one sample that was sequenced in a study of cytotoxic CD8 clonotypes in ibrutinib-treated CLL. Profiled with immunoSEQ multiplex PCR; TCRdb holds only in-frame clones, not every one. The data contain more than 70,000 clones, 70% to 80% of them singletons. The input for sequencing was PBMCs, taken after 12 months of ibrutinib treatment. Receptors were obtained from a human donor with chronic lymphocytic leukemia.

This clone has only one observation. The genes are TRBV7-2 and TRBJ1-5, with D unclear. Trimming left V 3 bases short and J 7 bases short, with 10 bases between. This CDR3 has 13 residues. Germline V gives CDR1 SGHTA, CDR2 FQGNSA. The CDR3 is CASSFSGGQPQHF. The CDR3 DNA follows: TGTGCCAGCAGCTTCTCGGGTGGGCAGCCCCAGCATTTT.

The CDR3 nucleotides are TGCAGCGCCGGGACAGGGATTACCGGGGAGCTGTTTTTT. Its protein product is CSAGTGITGELFF. The chain recombines TRBV29-1 with TRBJ2-2, with 9 bases aligning to TRBD1. The germline V gene has CDR1 SQVTM and CDR2 ANQGSEA. This CDR3 is 13 amino acids long. V lost 7 bases to trimming and J lost 5 bases; unmatched junction nucleotides: 5.

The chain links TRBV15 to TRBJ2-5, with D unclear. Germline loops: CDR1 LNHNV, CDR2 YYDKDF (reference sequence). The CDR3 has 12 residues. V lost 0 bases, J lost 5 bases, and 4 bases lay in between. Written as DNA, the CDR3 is TGTGCCACCAGCAGAGATTGGGAGACCCAGTACTTC. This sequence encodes CATSRDWETQYF.

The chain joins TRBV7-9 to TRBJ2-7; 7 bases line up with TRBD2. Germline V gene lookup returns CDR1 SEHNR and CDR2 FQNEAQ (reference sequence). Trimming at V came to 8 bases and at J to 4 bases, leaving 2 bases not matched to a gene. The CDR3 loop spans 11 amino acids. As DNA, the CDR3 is TGTGCCAGCCGCGGGGGATACGAGCAGTACTTC. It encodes CASRGGYEQYF.

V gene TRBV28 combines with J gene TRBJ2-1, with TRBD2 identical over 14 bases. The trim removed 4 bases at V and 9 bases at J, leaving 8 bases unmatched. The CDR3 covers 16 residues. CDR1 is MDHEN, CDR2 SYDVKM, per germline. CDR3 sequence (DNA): TGTGCCAGCAGTTCACCGGGACTAGCGGGAGTACTTGAGCAGTTCTTC. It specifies CASSSPGLAGVLEQFF.

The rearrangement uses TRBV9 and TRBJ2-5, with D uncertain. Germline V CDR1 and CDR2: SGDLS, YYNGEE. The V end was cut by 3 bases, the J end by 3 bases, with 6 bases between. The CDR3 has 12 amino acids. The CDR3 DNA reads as TGTGCCAGCAGCGGACCGGAAGAGACCCAGTACTTC. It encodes CASSGPEETQYF.

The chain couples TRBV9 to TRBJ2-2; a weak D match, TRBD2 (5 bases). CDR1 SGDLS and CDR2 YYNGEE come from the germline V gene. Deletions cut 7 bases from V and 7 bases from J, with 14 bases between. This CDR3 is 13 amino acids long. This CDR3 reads CASSRRADGELFF. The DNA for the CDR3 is TGTGCCAGCTCCAGGCGGGCCGACGGGGAGCTGTTTTTT. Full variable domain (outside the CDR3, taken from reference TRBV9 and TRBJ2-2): DSGVTQTPKHLITATGQRVTLRCSPRSGDLSVYWYQQSLDQGLQFLIQYYNGEERAKGNILERFSAQQFPDLHSELNLSSLELGDSALYFCASSRRADGELFFGEGSRLTVL.

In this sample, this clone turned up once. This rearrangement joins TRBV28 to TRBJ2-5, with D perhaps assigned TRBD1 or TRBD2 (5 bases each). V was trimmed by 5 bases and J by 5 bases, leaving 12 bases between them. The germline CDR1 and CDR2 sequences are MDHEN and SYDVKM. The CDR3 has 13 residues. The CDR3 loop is CASSGGARETQYF. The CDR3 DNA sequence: TGTGCCAGCAGTGGGGGAGCTCGGGAGACCCAGTACTTC.

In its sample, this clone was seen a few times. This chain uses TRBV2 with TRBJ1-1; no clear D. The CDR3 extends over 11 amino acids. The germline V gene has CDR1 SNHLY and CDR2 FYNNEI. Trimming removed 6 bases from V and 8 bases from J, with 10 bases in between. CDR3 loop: CASSTPAEAFF. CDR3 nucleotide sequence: TGTGCCAGCAGCACCCCCGCCGAAGCTTTCTTT. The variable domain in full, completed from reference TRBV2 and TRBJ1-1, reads EPEVTQTPSHQVTQMGQEVILRCVPISNHLYFYWYRQILGQKVEFLVSFYNNEISEKSEIFDDQFSVERPDGSNFTLKIRSTKLEDSAMYFCASSTPAEAFFGQGTRLTVV.

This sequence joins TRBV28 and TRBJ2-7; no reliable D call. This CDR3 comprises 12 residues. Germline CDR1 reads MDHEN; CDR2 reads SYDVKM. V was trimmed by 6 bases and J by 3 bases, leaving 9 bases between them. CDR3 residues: CASSTVGYEQYF. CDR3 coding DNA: TGTGCCAGCAGCACCGTGGGCTACGAGCAGTACTTC.

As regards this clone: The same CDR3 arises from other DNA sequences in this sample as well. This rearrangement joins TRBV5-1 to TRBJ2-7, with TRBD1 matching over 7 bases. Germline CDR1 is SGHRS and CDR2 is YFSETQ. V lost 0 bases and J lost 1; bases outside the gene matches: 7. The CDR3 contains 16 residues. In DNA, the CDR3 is TGCGCCAGCAGCTTGGGCCCCGGGACAGATTCCTACGAGCAGTACTTC. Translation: CASSLGPGTDSYEQYF.

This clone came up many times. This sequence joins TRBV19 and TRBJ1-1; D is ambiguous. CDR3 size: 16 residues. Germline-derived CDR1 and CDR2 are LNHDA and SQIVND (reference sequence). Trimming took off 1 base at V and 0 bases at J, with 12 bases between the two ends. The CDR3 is CASSIVAGTMNTEAFF. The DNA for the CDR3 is TGTGCCAGTAGTATAGTTGCGGGTACAATGAACACTGAAGCTTTCTTT.

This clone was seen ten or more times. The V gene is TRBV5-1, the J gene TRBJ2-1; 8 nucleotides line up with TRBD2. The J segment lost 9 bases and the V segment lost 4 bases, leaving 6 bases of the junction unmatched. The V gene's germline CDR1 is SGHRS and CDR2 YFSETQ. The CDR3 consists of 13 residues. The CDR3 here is CASSPRGVGEQFF. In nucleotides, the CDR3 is TGCGCCAGCAGCCCGCGGGGGGTTGGTGAGCAGTTCTTC.

The CDR3 spells CAWSVGGGQPQHF. The DNA for the CDR3 is TGTGCCTGGAGTGTGGGGGGCGGTCAGCCCCAGCATTTT. The gene calls are TRBV30 and TRBJ1-5; perhaps TRBD1 as D (6 bases). This CDR3 region has 13 residues. The ends were cut back, 0 bases at V and 6 bases at J, with 9 bases in the middle. The germline CDR1 and CDR2 sequences are GTSNPN and SVGIG (reference sequence).

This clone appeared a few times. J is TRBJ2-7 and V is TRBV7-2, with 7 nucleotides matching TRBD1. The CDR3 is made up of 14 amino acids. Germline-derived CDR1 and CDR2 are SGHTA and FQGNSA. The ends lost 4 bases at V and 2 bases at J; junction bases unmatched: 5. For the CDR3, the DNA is TGTGCCAGCAGCTCCCCGGGACAGCCCTACGAGCAGTACTTC. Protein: CASSSPGQPYEQYF.

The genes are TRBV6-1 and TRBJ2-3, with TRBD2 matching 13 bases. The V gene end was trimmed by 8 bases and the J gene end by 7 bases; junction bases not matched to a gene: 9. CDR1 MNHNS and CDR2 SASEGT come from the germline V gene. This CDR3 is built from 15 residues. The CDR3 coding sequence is TGTGCCAGCCAGCTACTAGCGGGAGGGCCGAATACGCAGTATTTT. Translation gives CASQLLAGGPNTQYF.

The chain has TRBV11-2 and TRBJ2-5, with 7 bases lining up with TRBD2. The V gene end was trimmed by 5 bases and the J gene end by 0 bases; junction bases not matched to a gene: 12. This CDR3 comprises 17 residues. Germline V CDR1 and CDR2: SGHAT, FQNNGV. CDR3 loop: CASSGGVGLPYQETQYF. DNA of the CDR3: TGTGCCAGCAGCGGAGGGGTGGGACTACCGTACCAAGAGACCCAGTACTTC.

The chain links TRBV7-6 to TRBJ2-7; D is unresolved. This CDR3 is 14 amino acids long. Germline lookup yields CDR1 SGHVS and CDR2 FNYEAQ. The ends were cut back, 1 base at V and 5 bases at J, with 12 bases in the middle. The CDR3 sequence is CASSLGRFLDEQYF. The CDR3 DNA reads TGTGCCAGCAGCTTAGGCCGTTTCCTGGACGAGCAGTACTTC.

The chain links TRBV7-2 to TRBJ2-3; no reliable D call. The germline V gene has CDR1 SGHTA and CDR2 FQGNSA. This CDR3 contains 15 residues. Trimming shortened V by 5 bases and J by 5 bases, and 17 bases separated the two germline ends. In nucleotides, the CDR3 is TGTGCCAGCAGCCAATCCCCCGGAAGCCAAGATACGCAGTATTTT. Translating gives CASSQSPGSQDTQYF.

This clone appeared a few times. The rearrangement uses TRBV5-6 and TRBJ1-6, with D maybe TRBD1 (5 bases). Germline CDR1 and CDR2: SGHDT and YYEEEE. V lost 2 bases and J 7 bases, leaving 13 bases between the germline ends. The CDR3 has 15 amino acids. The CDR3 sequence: CASSFVGGPNSPLHF. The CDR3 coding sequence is TGTGCCAGCAGCTTCGTGGGGGGACCAAATTCACCCCTCCACTTT.

CDR3 loop: CASTRGGSYGYTF. DNA of the CDR3: TGTGCCAGCACCCGGGGCGGCTCATATGGCTACACCTTC. This chain joins TRBV28 and TRBJ1-2, with D maybe TRBD1 (5 bases). V was trimmed by 7 bases and J by 5 bases, leaving 14 bases between them. CDR1 and CDR2 (germline): MDHEN, SYDVKM. The CDR3 contains 13 residues.

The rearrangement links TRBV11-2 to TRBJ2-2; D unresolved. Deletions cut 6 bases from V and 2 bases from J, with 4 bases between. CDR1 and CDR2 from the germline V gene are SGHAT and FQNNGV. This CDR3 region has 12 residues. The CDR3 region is CASSQNTGELFF. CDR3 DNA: TGTGCCAGCAGTCAAAACACCGGGGAGCTGTTTTTT.

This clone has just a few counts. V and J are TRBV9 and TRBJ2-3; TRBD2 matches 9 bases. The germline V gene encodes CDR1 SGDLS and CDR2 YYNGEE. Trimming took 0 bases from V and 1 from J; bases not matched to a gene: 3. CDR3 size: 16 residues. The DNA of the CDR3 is TGTGCCAGCAGCGTAGCTCCTAGCGGGGGCACAGATACGCAGTATTTT. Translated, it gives CASSVAPSGGTDTQYF.

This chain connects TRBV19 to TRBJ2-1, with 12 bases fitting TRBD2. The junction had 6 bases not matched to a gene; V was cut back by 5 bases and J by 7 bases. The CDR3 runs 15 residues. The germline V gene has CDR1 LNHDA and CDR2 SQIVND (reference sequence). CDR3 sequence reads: CASSPLAGGRNEQFF. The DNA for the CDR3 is TGTGCCAGTAGTCCTCTAGCGGGGGGGCGGAATGAGCAGTTCTTC.

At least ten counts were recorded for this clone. The CDR3 region has the DNA TGTGCCAGCAGTTTAGGGGGACTAGCCTACGAGCAGTACTTC. Translating gives CASSLGGLAYEQYF. The chain is built from TRBV28 and TRBJ2-7, with 8 bases aligning to TRBD2. Germline lookup yields CDR1 MDHEN and CDR2 SYDVKM. This CDR3 region has 14 residues. V dropped 2 bases and J dropped 2; count of bases not matched to a gene: 2.